The next 14 T cell receptor beta chains were all read from a single sample in a study of blood T cell repertoires in COVID-19. The protocol was immunoSEQ multiplex PCR, while the TCRdb copy is restricted to in-frame clones and leaves out a portion. The profile shows roughly 180,000 clones, more than 65% of them singletons. Sequences were obtained from peripheral blood. The receptors stem from a woman aged 80 or over with active or convalescent COVID-19.

This clone was counted only a few times. The chain couples TRBV6-5 to TRBJ2-7; 9 nucleotides line up with TRBD2. CDR3 length: 14 amino acids. J was trimmed by 5 bases and V by 10 bases; bases with no gene match: 12. Germline V gene data show CDR1 as MNHEY and CDR2 as SVGAGI. CDR3 DNA sequence: TGTGCCACCGACTGGCGGGAGGGTGGCGACGAGCAGTACTTC. This encodes CATDWREGGDEQYF.

The rearrangement links TRBV28 to TRBJ1-4; D is possibly TRBD1 (5 bases). Germline CDR1 reads MDHEN; CDR2 reads SYDVKM. The CDR3 runs 14 residues. V was trimmed by 6 bases and J by 2 bases, leaving 10 bases between them. The CDR3 loop is CASSGRGTNEKLFF. In DNA, the CDR3 is TGTGCCAGCAGCGGCCGGGGGACTAATGAAAAACTGTTTTTT. Full variable domain (outside the CDR3, taken from reference TRBV28 and TRBJ1-4): DVKVTQSSRYLVKRTGEKVFLECVQDMDHENMFWYRQDPGLGLRLIYFSYDVKMKEKGDIPEGYSVSREKKERFSLILESASTNQTSMYLCASSGRGTNEKLFFGSGTQLSVL.

The chain recombines TRBV5-1 with TRBJ2-1; 10 positions match TRBD2. Germline V gene data show CDR1 as SGHRS and CDR2 as YFSETQ. The CDR3 is 15 amino acids. The ends lost 0 bases at V and 10 bases at J; junction bases unmatched: 7. The CDR3 here is CASSLGLAGAGEQFF. CDR3 nucleotides: TGCGCCAGCAGCTTGGGGCTAGCGGGAGCGGGAGAGCAGTTCTTC.

Only a few counts were recorded for this clone. The V and J genes are TRBV5-6 and TRBJ1-2, with a weak D call TRBD1 (5 bases). The CDR3 consists of 15 residues. The V end was cut by 0 bases, the J end by 6 bases, with 15 bases between. The germline V gene encodes CDR1 SGHDT and CDR2 YYEEEE. The DNA of the CDR3 is TGTGCCAGCAGCTTGGTGTCAGGGAAAATCGATGGCTACACCTTC. Translated: CASSLVSGKIDGYTF. Based on the CDR3 plus reference TRBV5-6 and TRBJ1-2, the full variable domain is DAGVTQSPTHLIKTRGQQVTLRCSPKSGHDTVSWYQQALGQGPQFIFQYYEEEERQRGNFPDRFSGHQFPNYSSELNVNALLLGDSALYLCASSLVSGKIDGYTFGSGTRLTVV.

The rearrangement joins TRBV3-1 (or the pseudogene TRBV3-2) to TRBJ2-1; D uncertain. Germline values: CDR1 LGHDT, CDR2 YNNKEL (reference sequence). Deletions cut 2 bases from V and 8 bases from J, with 10 bases between. This CDR3 is 13 amino acids long. The CDR3 DNA reads TGTGCCAGCAGCCAAACCCCGAGCCATGAGCAGTTCTTC. It specifies CASSQTPSHEQFF.

The chain joins TRBV12-3 or TRBV12-4 to TRBJ1-2; TRBD1 agrees at 9 bases. The CDR3 is made up of 12 amino acids. V shed 6 bases, J shed 13 bases, and the junction held 9 bases outside the gene matches. The CDR3: CASSLGQGGVTF. The CDR3 nucleotides are TGTGCCAGCAGCCTGGGACAGGGAGGAGTCACCTTC.

The rearrangement links TRBV7-8 to TRBJ1-1; TRBD1 agrees at 9 bases. With 5 bases clipped from V and 0 bases from J, the junction kept 10 bases outside the gene matches. This CDR3 region has 17 residues. CDR1 and CDR2 from the germline V gene are SGHVS and FQNEAQ. CDR3 region: CASSLTGGGYMNTEAFF. The CDR3, as DNA: TGTGCCAGCAGCCTAACAGGGGGCGGTTATATGAACACTGAAGCTTTCTTT.

The chain employs TRBV6-5 and TRBJ2-7; TRBD1 might be the D (5 bases). V lost 5 bases to trimming and J lost 6 bases, with 11 bases between them. Per germline, CDR1 MNHEY and CDR2 SVGAGI. CDR3 length: 12 residues. CDR3 in amino acids: CASSPGFREQYF. The CDR3 bases are TGTGCCAGCAGTCCAGGGTTCCGCGAGCAGTACTTC.

This chain joins TRBV14 and TRBJ1-6; D might be TRBD1 (6 bases). The length of the CDR3 is 17 residues. Per the germline V gene, CDR1 is SGHDN and CDR2 is FVKESK. The V end lost 0 bases, the J end lost 5 bases, and 14 bases lay between the germline ends. The CDR3 region has the DNA TGTGCCAGCAGCCAAGAAGTAGGGGGTGTACATAATTCACCCCTCCACTTT. It yields the protein CASSQEVGGVHNSPLHF.

This clone occurred once. This chain links TRBV27 with TRBJ2-2; 12 bases are shared with TRBD2. CDR3 length: 17 amino acids. After removal of 0 bases from V and 6 bases from J, the junction contained 5 bases not matched to a gene. Germline values: CDR1 MNHEY, CDR2 SMNVEV (reference sequence). CDR3 DNA: TGTGCCAGCAGTTTATCCCTAGCGGGAGGGCCGGCCGGGGAGCTGTTTTTT. It translates to CASSLSLAGGPAGELFF.

The chain links TRBV7-3 to TRBJ2-2; D may be TRBD2 (6 bases). The germline V gene has CDR1 SGHTA and CDR2 FQGTGA. The CDR3 loop spans 16 amino acids. Trimming left V 3 bases short and J 5 bases short, with 16 bases between. The CDR3 loop reads CASSFSGARGTGELFF. CDR3 DNA: TGTGCCAGCAGCTTCTCGGGAGCCCGTGGAACCGGGGAGCTGTTTTTT.

The chain uses TRBV5-5 and TRBJ1-5, with unresolved D. Germline CDR1 reads SGHKS; CDR2 reads YYEKEE (reference sequence). Trimming pared 1 base from V and 4 bases from J, leaving 9 bases between. CDR3 length: 14 residues. CDR3 coding DNA: TGTGCCAGCAGCTTGTTTAACAGTAATCAGCCCCAGCATTTT. It yields the protein CASSLFNSNQPQHF.

This chain links TRBV28 with TRBJ2-5; a possible D gene is TRBD1 (6 bases). The germline gives CDR1 MDHEN, CDR2 SYDVKM. Trimming removed 6 bases from V and 3 bases from J, with 14 bases in between. The CDR3 consists of 14 residues. The CDR3 DNA sequence: TGTGCCAGCAGCCGGGGTGGGGGCGAAGAGACCCAGTACTTC. This sequence encodes CASSRGGGEETQYF.

The chain uses TRBV5-1 and TRBJ1-1, with 8 bases lining up with TRBD1. V lost 4 bases and J lost 0; bases outside the gene matches: 8. The CDR3 length is 16 residues. The V gene's germline CDR1 is SGHRS and CDR2 YFSETQ. CDR3 coding DNA: TGCGCCAGCAGCCTTGGACAGGGCACAATGAACACTGAAGCTTTCTTT. It codes for CASSLGQGTMNTEAFF.